This passage covers 27 T cell receptor beta chains from one sample sequenced in a study of blood T cell repertoires in COVID-19. Some clones are missing from TCRdb's copy, which holds only in-frame ones; the method was immunoSEQ multiplex PCR. Of 30,000 to 40,000 clones in the sample, roughly 80% were seen once. The specimen was peripheral blood. These receptors were taken from a man aged 55 to 70 with COVID-19, enrolled during active disease.

This rearrangement joins TRBV30 to TRBJ2-3; 14 nucleotides align to TRBD2. This CDR3 spans 16 amino acids. CDR1 is GTSNPN, CDR2 SVGIG, per germline (reference sequence). V lost 4 bases, J lost 4 bases, and 7 bases stayed unmatched. DNA of the CDR3: TGTGCCTGGACCCAAGGACTAGCGGGAGGAGCAGATACGCAGTATTTT. This gives the protein CAWTQGLAGGADTQYF.

The rearrangement links TRBV29-1 to TRBJ2-7, with 7 bases matching TRBD2. The CDR3 sequence is 16 residues long. Per germline, CDR1 SQVTM and CDR2 ANQGSEA. With V trimmed by 3 bases and J by 8 bases, 19 bases remained unmatched. CDR3 nucleotides: TGCAGCGTTGAGGTCACGGGAGGACCACCCGCTAGGAAGCAGTACTTC. This encodes CSVEVTGGPPARKQYF.

J is TRBJ1-1 and V is TRBV19, with D possibly TRBD1 on 5 matching bases. Trimming took off 5 bases at V and 4 bases at J, with 17 bases between the two ends. CDR3 size: 15 residues. Germline CDR1 is LNHDA and CDR2 is SQIVND (reference sequence). CDR3 loop: CASSPSEGRTTEAFF. In DNA form, the CDR3 reads TGTGCCAGTAGTCCCTCGGAGGGGAGGACCACTGAAGCTTTCTTT.

This chain joins TRBV6-2 or TRBV6-3 and TRBJ1-1, with TRBD1 identical over 9 bases. After removal of 4 bases from V and 6 bases from J, the junction contained 6 bases not matched to a gene. The CDR3 has 14 amino acids. The germline V gene encodes CDR1 MNHEY and CDR2 SVGEGT. This CDR3 is CASSSLRTGAEAFF. DNA for the CDR3: TGTGCCAGCAGTTCCCTACGGACAGGGGCTGAAGCTTTCTTT.

The chain is built from TRBV18 and TRBJ1-6; perhaps TRBD1 as D (5 bases). The CDR3 totals 16 residues. Germline CDR1 reads KGHSH; CDR2 reads LQKENI. The germline V and J ends were trimmed by 4 bases and 4 bases, with 14 bases remaining between them. CDR3 DNA sequence: TGTGCCAGCTCACTGGACACGTCTCCTTATAATTCACCCCTCCACTTT. Translation: CASSLDTSPYNSPLHF.

The chain combines TRBV27 with TRBJ1-4, with 7 bases matching TRBD1. There are 14 residues in the CDR3. Per germline, CDR1 MNHEY and CDR2 SMNVEV (reference sequence). V lost 7 bases, J lost 3 bases, and 5 bases stayed unmatched. CDR3 DNA: TGTGCCAGCAAACGCGGGACAGCTAATGAAAAACTGTTTTTT. This translates into CASKRGTANEKLFF.

The chain uses TRBV7-9 and TRBJ1-2; no firm D call. CDR1 SEHNR and CDR2 FQNEAQ come from the germline V gene (reference sequence). V was clipped by 1 base and J by 2 bases, with 14 bases between them. CDR3 length: 16 residues. This CDR3 is CASSLVGFEGNYGYTF. CDR3 DNA: TGTGCCAGCAGCTTAGTAGGGTTCGAGGGAAACTATGGCTACACCTTC.

The chain joins TRBV5-1 to TRBJ1-2; no clear D gene. Trimming stripped 0 bases from V and 2 bases from J, with 8 bases between. The CDR3 is made up of 14 amino acids. Germline loops: CDR1 SGHRS, CDR2 YFSETQ. The CDR3 sequence: CASSLAQFNYGYTF. In nucleotides, the CDR3 is TGCGCCAGCAGCTTGGCACAGTTCAACTATGGCTACACCTTC.

This chain links TRBV20-1 with TRBJ2-1; TRBD2 agrees at 13 bases. The CDR3 sequence is 10 residues long. Germline CDR1 is DFQATT and CDR2 is SNEGSKA (reference sequence). V shed 6 bases and J 15 bases; nucleotides not matched to a gene: 2. The CDR3 here is CSAGTSGMFF. The CDR3, as DNA: TGCAGTGCCGGGACTAGCGGGATGTTCTTC.

The chain is built from TRBV12-3 or TRBV12-4 and TRBJ1-1; D not resolved. This CDR3 is built from 13 residues. V shed 6 bases and J shed 2 bases, with 10 bases lying between them. CDR3 amino acids: CASSRNRNTEAFF. The CDR3 region has the DNA TGTGCCAGCAGCCGCAACAGAAACACTGAAGCTTTCTTT.

The chain carries TRBV4-2 and TRBJ1-2, with 8 positions matching TRBD1. Germline loops: CDR1 LGHNA, CDR2 YNFKEQ. The CDR3 covers 17 residues. V dropped 0 bases and J dropped 2; count of bases not matched to a gene: 8. CDR3 in amino acids: CASSQEGGRQGNYGYTF. CDR3 bases: TGTGCCAGCAGCCAAGAGGGGGGGAGACAGGGGAACTATGGCTACACCTTC.

V gene TRBV6-1 combines with J gene TRBJ2-1; 8 bases match TRBD1. CDR1 MNHNS and CDR2 SASEGT come from the germline V gene. The CDR3 length is 15 residues. V lost 2 bases to trimming and J lost 7 bases; unmatched junction nucleotides: 7. The CDR3 region has the DNA TGTGCCAGCAGTGAACCTTGGCAGGGGGCAAATGAGCAGTTCTTC. Protein: CASSEPWQGANEQFF.

The J gene is TRBJ1-5, the V gene TRBV10-3, with D perhaps matching TRBD1 (5 bases). The CDR3 sequence is 15 residues long. CDR1 is ENHRY, CDR2 SYGVKD, per germline. With 6 bases removed from V and 7 bases from J, the gap between germline ends came to 19 bases. CDR3 loop: CAIRRNGGRDQPQHF. The CDR3, as DNA: TGTGCCATCAGGCGGAACGGGGGGAGAGACCAGCCCCAGCATTTT.

This chain uses TRBV11-2 with TRBJ2-6; unclear D gene. The CDR3 covers 16 residues. The germline V gene encodes CDR1 SGHAT and CDR2 FQNNGV. Trimming pared 2 bases from V and 2 bases from J, leaving 10 bases between. The DNA of the CDR3 is TGTGCCAGCAGCTTAACGAGGATCGCTGGGGCCAACGTCCTGACTTTC. Its translation is CASSLTRIAGANVLTF.

The genes are TRBV18 and TRBJ2-1; 13 nucleotides line up with TRBD2. The V gene end was trimmed by 2 bases and the J gene end by 7 bases; junction bases not matched to a gene: 20. Looked up from germline, CDR1 is KGHSH and CDR2 is LQKENI. CDR3 length: 21 residues. In DNA form, the CDR3 reads TGTGCCAGCTCACCAAGTTACGGGATTGGACTAGCGGGAGAATTTGGGAATGAGCAGTTCTTC. Its translation is CASSPSYGIGLAGEFGNEQFF.

The gene calls are TRBV5-1 and TRBJ1-1, with a weak D call TRBD1 (5 bases). Germline lookup yields CDR1 SGHRS and CDR2 YFSETQ. The V end was cut by 4 bases, the J end by 4 bases, with 17 bases between. The CDR3 length is 15 residues. Written as DNA, the CDR3 is TGCGCCAGCAGCCCCATGGCAGGCGGGGGCACTGAAGCTTTCTTT. Its protein is CASSPMAGGGTEAFF.

The J gene is TRBJ1-4, the V gene TRBV19; the D gene is possibly TRBD1 (6 bases). Between the trimmed V and J ends, which lost 7 bases and 8 bases, there was a span of 17 bases. This CDR3 region has 14 residues. Germline V gene lookup returns CDR1 LNHDA and CDR2 SQIVND (reference sequence). CDR3 loop: CASNQQGPLEKLFF. CDR3 in DNA: TGTGCCAGTAACCAACAGGGACCCCTCGAAAAACTGTTTTTT.

The V and J genes are TRBV10-3 and TRBJ1-1; 9 positions match TRBD1. Trimming at V came to 7 bases and at J to 3 bases, leaving 6 bases not matched to a gene. Germline values: CDR1 ENHRY, CDR2 SYGVKD. The CDR3 has 14 residues. The chain's CDR3 is CAINPGQGHTEAFF. CDR3 DNA: TGTGCCATCAACCCGGGACAGGGTCACACTGAAGCTTTCTTT.

The V gene is TRBV11-3, the J gene TRBJ1-1; D is possibly TRBD1 (6 bases). Germline loops: CDR1 SGHNT, CDR2 YENEEA. V lost 3 bases, J lost 7 bases, and 9 bases lay in between. The CDR3 has 12 amino acids. The CDR3 here is CASSFRGGEAFF. CDR3 DNA sequence: TGTGCCAGCAGCTTCAGGGGTGGTGAAGCTTTCTTT. Using reference TRBV11-3 and TRBJ1-1 for the parts outside the CDR3, the full variable domain is EAGVVQSPRYKIIEKKQPVAFWCNPISGHNTLYWYLQNLGQGPELLIRYENEEAVDDSQLPKDRFSAERLKGVDSTLKIQPAELGDSAVYLCASSFRGGEAFFGQGTRLTVV.

The genes are TRBV4-1 and TRBJ2-7; 7 bases agree with TRBD2. The CDR3 length is 15 residues. CDR1 is MGHRA, CDR2 YSYEKL, per germline. Germline trimming cut 4 bases from V and 3 bases from J; bases unmatched to any gene: 9. The CDR3 here is CASSPGRDYLYEQYF. The CDR3 DNA follows: TGCGCCAGCAGCCCCGGCCGGGACTACCTCTACGAGCAGTACTTC.

V is TRBV19 and J is TRBJ1-5, with D perhaps TRBD1 (5 bases). This CDR3 has 14 amino acids. Per germline, CDR1 LNHDA and CDR2 SQIVND (reference sequence). The ends were cut back, 5 bases at V and 2 bases at J, with 10 bases in the middle. This chain's CDR3 is CASSVARGNQPQHF. The CDR3 DNA sequence: TGTGCCAGTAGTGTCGCCAGGGGCAATCAGCCCCAGCATTTT.

The CDR3 DNA reads as TGTGCCAGCAGTGGGGGGACGGGGGATCTCTCTGGAAACACCATATATTTT. It codes for CASSGGTGDLSGNTIYF. The genes are TRBV25-1 and TRBJ1-3; D perhaps matches TRBD1 (5 bases). CDR1 MGHDK and CDR2 SYGVNS come from the germline V gene. Trimming pared 4 bases from V and 0 bases from J, leaving 16 bases between. This CDR3 has 17 amino acids. The full variable domain, completed using reference TRBV25-1 and TRBJ1-3, is EADIYQTPRYLVIGTGKKITLECSQTMGHDKMYWYQQDPGMELHLIHYSYGVNSTEKGDLSSESTVSRIRTEHFPLTLESARPSHTSQYLCASSGGTGDLSGNTIYFGEGSWLTVV.

There are a few counts of this clone. CDR3 coding DNA: TGTGCCAGCAGCTTGGGAGGGTTTGATCAGCCCCAGCATTTT. Translated, it gives CASSLGGFDQPQHF. The V call is TRBV5-5, the J call TRBJ1-5; D gene uncertain. The CDR3 sequence is 14 residues long. Germline CDR1 reads SGHKS; CDR2 reads YYEKEE (reference sequence). With 0 bases removed from V and 5 bases from J, the gap between germline ends came to 9 bases.

The rearrangement links TRBV2 to TRBJ2-4; no clear D. Per the germline V gene, CDR1 is SNHLY and CDR2 is FYNNEI. The CDR3 consists of 15 residues. Trimming pared 2 bases from V and 1 base from J, leaving 9 bases between. CDR3 sequence: CASSELPRAKNIQYF. The CDR3 region has the DNA TGTGCCAGCAGTGAATTGCCTCGGGCCAAAAACATTCAGTACTTC.

This chain joins TRBV7-3 and TRBJ2-3; possibly TRBD2 for D (6 bases). The V and J ends lost 4 bases and 3 bases respectively, with 14 bases between them. The CDR3 runs to 15 residues. The germline V gene has CDR1 SGHTA and CDR2 FQGTGA. In nucleotides, the CDR3 is TGTGCCAGCAGCTCCGGGGGTGGGCGGACAGATACGCAGTATTTT. Its translation is CASSSGGGRTDTQYF.

The chain links TRBV5-4 to TRBJ1-3, with unresolved D. Germline lookup yields CDR1 SGHNT and CDR2 YYREEE (reference sequence). The V and J ends lost 0 bases and 4 bases respectively, with 14 bases between them. This CDR3 comprises 16 residues. The chain's CDR3 is CASSLDSGKGGNTIYF. The CDR3 DNA is TGTGCCAGCAGCTTGGATTCGGGAAAGGGAGGAAACACCATATATTTT.

The rearrangement uses TRBV3-1 (or the pseudogene TRBV3-2) and TRBJ1-1, with D hard to call. The CDR3 extends over 16 amino acids. The V gene lost 0 bases and the J gene lost 7 bases, with 18 bases spanning the gap. Germline assignment: CDR1 LGHDT and CDR2 YNNKEL (reference sequence). This CDR3 is CASSQDVGRGPLEAFF. The DNA for the CDR3 is TGTGCCAGCAGCCAAGATGTCGGACGAGGGCCTCTTGAAGCTTTCTTT.